The following is a T cell receptor (beta chain) sequence with its context. Antigen: not known. Germline assignment: CDR1 DFQATT and CDR2 SNEGSKA (reference sequence). V shed 2 bases and J shed 6 bases, with 10 bases lying between them. This CDR3 is built from 12 residues. This record comes from a study of T cells after yellow fever vaccination. TCR cDNA, made by 5'RACE template switching, carried an added universal primer site and UMIs. From the 5' RACE reads, TCRdb called clonotypes with MiXCR, one entry per CDR3 protein. The sample lists 200,000 to 300,000 distinct CDR3 sequences; approximately 6.3% were seen once. Study results and caveats: Weaker overall was a secondary response that nonetheless peaked faster, on day 5 versus 15. Highly abundant clonotypes carried over from the bulk population could end up in FACS-sorted repertoires as contaminants. The CD4 compartment and the CD8 compartment contained a small share of clonotypes in common.

The chain joins TRBV20-1 to TRBJ1-1, with D tentatively TRBD1 (5 bases). The source is a man under 40 who received the YFV17D yellow fever vaccine. Specimen: CD4+ T cells sorted from PBMCs, collected on the day of the yellow fever booster vaccination. The CDR3 is CSARQGAAEAFF. CDR3 nucleotide sequence: TGCAGTGCTAGACAAGGGGCCGCTGAAGCTTTCTTT.